A selection of T cell receptor beta chains follows, all from one sample in a study of T cells in Graves' hyperthyroidism and ophthalmopathy. TCRdb re-called the multiplex PCR reads through MiXCR, storing one row per CDR3 protein. Among approximately 520,000 distinct CDR3 sequences, roughly 20% were seen once, and the ten largest hold less than 30%. The sample taken for sequencing was blood. These receptors all stem from a man aged 18 to 29 with Graves' hyperthyroidism. The CDR3 runs from the conserved cysteine through the conserved F or W.

TRBV6-2/TRBV6-3,15,TRBJ2-7,CASSPRDRERYEQYF
TRBV11-2,13,TRBJ1-3,CASGGITGNTIYF
TRBV2,13,TRBJ1-1,CASRTPGHTEAFF
TRBV7-9,14,TRBJ1-6,CASSSLDSNSPLHF
TRBV6-2/TRBV6-3,13,TRBJ1-2,CASIGEGGAGYTF
TRBV5-1,13,TRBJ2-2,CASSLEYTGELFF
TRBV6-5,16,TRBJ1-1,CASSYEWGQGTTEAFF
TRBV6-2/TRBV6-3,16,TRBJ1-6,CASRIQGSHYNSPLHF
TRBV12-3/TRBV12-4,17,TRBJ2-2,CASRPGQGAPNTGELFF
TRBV2,16,TRBJ1-5,CASSEEGQGFGQPQHF
TRBV2,15,TRBJ2-7,CARRISSGQAYEQYF
TRBV4-1,15,TRBJ1-2,CASSPDRGFDYGYTF
TRBV29-1,16,TRBJ2-2,CSVEGGGLMNTGELFF
TRBV6-5,14,TRBJ2-5,CASSYLDREETQYF
TRBV6-1,17,TRBJ1-2,CASSERGVGRVGLGYTF
TRBV29-1,14,TRBJ2-2,CSVMDRSNTGELFF
TRBV6-2/TRBV6-3,15,TRBJ1-2,CASALGDRDLGGYTF
TRBV5-1,15,TRBJ2-2,CASSFVARGTGELFF
TRBV28,13,TRBJ2-7,CASNSGVPYEQYF
TRBV29-1,14,TRBJ2-7,CSVPPSGSSYEQYF
TRBV11-2,18,TRBJ1-1,CASSLNGRSKQRNTEAFF
TRBV19,16,TRBJ1-1,CASSLGGWDRNTEAFF
TRBV7-8,13,TRBJ2-7,CASSWDRNYEQYF
TRBV19,14,TRBJ1-5,CASSEDREGQPQHF
TRBV18,17,TRBJ2-2,CASSPQTTGVNTGELFF
TRBV20-1,16,TRBJ2-2,CSASPTSGGWGGELFF
TRBV18,14,TRBJ2-7,CASSQTSGTTEQYF
TRBV12-3/TRBV12-4,14,TRBJ2-2,CASSNGGPIGELFF
TRBV28,15,TRBJ1-1,CASSFGGQWVKEAFF
TRBV29-1,15,TRBJ1-5,CSVEVGTGGNQPQHF
TRBV20-1,14,TRBJ2-7,CSARDSGGVYEQYF
TRBV20-1,14,TRBJ1-2,CSASSRNRGHGYTF
TRBV30,14,TRBJ2-5,CAWSVFGLQETQYF
TRBV7-8,17,TRBJ2-5,CASTSTRLAGLQETQYF
TRBV6-1,14,TRBJ1-1,CASTEDRGDTEAFF
TRBV2,13,TRBJ1-1,CASSGLGNTEAFF
TRBV6-5,15,TRBJ1-2,CASSYSPGGRLGYTF
TRBV6-2/TRBV6-3,16,TRBJ1-1,CASSISGGSWNTEAFF
TRBV20-1,13,TRBJ2-7,CSAFDPRHYEQYF
TRBV28,13,TRBJ1-2,CASSLMTVDGYTF
TRBV27,14,TRBJ2-2,CASKWAGITGELFF